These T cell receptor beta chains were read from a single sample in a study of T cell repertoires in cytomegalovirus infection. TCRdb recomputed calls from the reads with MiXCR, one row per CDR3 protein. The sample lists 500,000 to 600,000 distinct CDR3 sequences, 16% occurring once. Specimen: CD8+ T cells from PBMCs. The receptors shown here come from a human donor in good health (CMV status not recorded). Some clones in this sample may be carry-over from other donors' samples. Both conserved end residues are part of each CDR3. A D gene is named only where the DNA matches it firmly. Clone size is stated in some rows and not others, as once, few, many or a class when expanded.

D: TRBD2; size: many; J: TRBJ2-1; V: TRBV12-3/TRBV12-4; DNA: TGTGCCAGCACTTCTAGCGGGACCTACAATGAGCAGTTCTTC; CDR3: CASTSSGTYNEQFF
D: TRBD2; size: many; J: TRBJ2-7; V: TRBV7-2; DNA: TGTGCCAGCAGCTTCCTAGCGGGAGGTTCCGAGCAGTACTTC; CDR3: CASSFLAGGSEQYF
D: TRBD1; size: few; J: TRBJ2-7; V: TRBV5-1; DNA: TGCGCCAGCAGCTTCGGGACAGACGTCTCCTACGAGCAGTACTTC; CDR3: CASSFGTDVSYEQYF
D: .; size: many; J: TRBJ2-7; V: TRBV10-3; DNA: TGTGCCATCAGTGAGCCTAGGCACTACGAGCAGTACTTC; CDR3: CAISEPRHYEQYF
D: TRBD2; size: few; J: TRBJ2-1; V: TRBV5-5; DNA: TGTGCCAGCAGCTTTTCTAGCGGGAGTTTTATTGAGCAGTTCTTC; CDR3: CASSFSSGSFIEQFF
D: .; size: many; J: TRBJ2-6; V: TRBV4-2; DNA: TGTGCCAGCAGCCAAGATAAACGAAGCGGCGCCTCTGGGGCCAACGTCCTGACTTTC; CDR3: CASSQDKRSGASGANVLTF
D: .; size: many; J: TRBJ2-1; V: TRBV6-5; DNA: TGTGCCAGCAGCACCTCCGGGGGACAGACGTACAATGAGCAGTTCTTC; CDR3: CASSTSGGQTYNEQFF
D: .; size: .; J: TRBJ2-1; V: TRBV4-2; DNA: TGTGCCAGCAGCCAAGGGCTAACCTACAATGAGCAGTTCTTC; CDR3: CASSQGLTYNEQFF
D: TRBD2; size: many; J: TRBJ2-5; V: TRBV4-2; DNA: TGTGCCAGCAGCCAACAGACTAGCGGGAGTGGCGAGACCCAGTACTTC; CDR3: CASSQQTSGSGETQYF
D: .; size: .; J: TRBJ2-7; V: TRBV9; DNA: TGTGCCAGCAGCGTTCGAATAGACGGTTCCTACGAGCAGTACTTC; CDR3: CASSVRIDGSYEQYF
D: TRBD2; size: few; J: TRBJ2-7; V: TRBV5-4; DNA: TGTGCCAGCAGCTCGTTTCCCGGGACTAGCCTAACTGTGCCGTCCTACGAGCAGTACTTC; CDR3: CASSSFPGTSLTVPSYEQYF